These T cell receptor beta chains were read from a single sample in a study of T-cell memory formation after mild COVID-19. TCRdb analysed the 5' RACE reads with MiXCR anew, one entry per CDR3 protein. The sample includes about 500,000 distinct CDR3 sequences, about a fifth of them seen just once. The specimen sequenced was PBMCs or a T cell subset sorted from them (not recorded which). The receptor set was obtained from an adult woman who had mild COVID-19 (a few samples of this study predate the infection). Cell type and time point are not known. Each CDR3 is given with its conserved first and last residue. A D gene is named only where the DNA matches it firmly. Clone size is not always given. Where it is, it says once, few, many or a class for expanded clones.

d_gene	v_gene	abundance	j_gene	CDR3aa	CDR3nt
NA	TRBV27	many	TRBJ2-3	CASSLKIPGRLTDTDTQYF	TGTGCCAGCAGTTTAAAGATTCCGGGACGGCTTACCGACACAGATACGCAGTATTTT
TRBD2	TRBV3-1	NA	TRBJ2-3	CASSLRTSGGRRTQYF	TGTGCCAGCAGCCTAAGGACTAGCGGGGGGCGTCGTACGCAGTATTTT
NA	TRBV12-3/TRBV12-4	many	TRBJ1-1	CASSPGVHTEAFF	TGTGCCAGCAGTCCTGGAGTTCACACTGAAGCTTTCTTT
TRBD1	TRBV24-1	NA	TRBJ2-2	CATRQGAYGELFF	TGTGCCACCAGACAGGGGGCCTACGGGGAGCTGTTTTTT
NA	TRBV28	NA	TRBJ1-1	CASATSTEAFF	TGTGCCAGCGCCACCAGCACTGAAGCTTTCTTT
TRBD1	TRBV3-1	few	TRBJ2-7	CASSLTGGIGEQYF	TGTGCCAGCAGCCTGACAGGGGGAATAGGGGAGCAGTACTTC
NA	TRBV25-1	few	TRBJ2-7	CASSVGSGQTYEQYF	TGTGCCAGCAGTGTAGGGTCAGGGCAGACCTACGAGCAGTACTTC
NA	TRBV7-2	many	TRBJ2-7	CASSLGSLPPLAQQYF	TGTGCCAGCAGCTTAGGGTCCCTACCCCCATTGGCCCAGCAGTACTTC
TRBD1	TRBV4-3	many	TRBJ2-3	CASSQKDREGPDTQYF	TGCGCCAGCAGCCAGAAGGACAGGGAAGGCCCAGATACGCAGTATTTT
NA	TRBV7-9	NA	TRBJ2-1	CASSPGPNNEQFF	TGTGCCAGCAGCCCGGGACCGAACAATGAGCAGTTCTTC